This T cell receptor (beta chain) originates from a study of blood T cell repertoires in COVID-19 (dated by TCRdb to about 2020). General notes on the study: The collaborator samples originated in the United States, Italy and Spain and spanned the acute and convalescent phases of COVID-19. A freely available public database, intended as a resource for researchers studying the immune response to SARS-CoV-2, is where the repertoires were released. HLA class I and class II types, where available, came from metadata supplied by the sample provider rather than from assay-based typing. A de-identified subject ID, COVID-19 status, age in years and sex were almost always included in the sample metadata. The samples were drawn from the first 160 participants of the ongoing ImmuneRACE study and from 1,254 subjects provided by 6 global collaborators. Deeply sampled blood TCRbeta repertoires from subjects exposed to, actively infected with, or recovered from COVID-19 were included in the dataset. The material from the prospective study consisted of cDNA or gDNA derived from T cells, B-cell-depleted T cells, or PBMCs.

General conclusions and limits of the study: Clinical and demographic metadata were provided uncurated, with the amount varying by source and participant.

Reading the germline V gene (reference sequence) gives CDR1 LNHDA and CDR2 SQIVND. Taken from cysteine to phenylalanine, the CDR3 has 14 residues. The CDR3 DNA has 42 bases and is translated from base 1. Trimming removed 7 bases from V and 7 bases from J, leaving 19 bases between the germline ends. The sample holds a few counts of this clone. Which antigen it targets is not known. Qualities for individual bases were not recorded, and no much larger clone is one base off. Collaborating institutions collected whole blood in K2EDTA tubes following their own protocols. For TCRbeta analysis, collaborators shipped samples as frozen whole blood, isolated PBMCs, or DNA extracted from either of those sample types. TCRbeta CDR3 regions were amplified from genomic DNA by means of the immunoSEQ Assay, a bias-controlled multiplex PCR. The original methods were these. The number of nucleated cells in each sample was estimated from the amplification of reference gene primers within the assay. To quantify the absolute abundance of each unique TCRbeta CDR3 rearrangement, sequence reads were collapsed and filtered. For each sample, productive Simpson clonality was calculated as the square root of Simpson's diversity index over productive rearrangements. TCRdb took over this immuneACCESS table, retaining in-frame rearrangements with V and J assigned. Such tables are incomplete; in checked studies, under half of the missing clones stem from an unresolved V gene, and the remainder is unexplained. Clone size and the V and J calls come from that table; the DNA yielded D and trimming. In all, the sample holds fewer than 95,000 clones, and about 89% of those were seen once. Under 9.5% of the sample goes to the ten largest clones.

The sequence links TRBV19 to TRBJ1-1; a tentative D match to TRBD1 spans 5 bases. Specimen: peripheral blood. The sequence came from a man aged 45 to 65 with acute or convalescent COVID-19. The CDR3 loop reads CASNQPGTAYEAFF. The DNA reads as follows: TGTGCCAGTAATCAACCCGGGACTGCCTATGAAGCTTTCTTT.